Listed below are T cell receptor beta chains from one sample, sequenced in a study of control samples from healthy donors and cancer patients. The data were produced by immunoSEQ multiplex PCR, yet TCRdb's version contains in-frame clones alone and is incomplete. The sample gives some 150,000 clones, roughly 95% of which show up once; 1% is in the top ten. The sample consisted of blood. The receptors here all came from a woman aged 25 to 39 in good health. The CDR3 runs from the conserved cysteine through the conserved F or W. Clone size, where shown, is once, few, many, or a class for clones that have expanded.

J: TRBJ2-5
size: .
V: TRBV9
CDR3: CASSSGVYQETQYF

J: TRBJ2-5
size: .
V: TRBV5-4
CDR3: CASSSPGEETQYF

J: TRBJ1-5
size: .
V: TRBV30
CDR3: CAWSLRSNQPQHF

J: TRBJ2-7
size: .
V: TRBV5-6
CDR3: CASSLNYEQYF

J: TRBJ2-1
size: .
V: TRBV7-2
CDR3: CASSLRGRSRFF

J: TRBJ2-3
size: .
V: TRBV9
CDR3: CASSLSGALGDTQYF

J: TRBJ2-2
size: .
V: TRBV19
CDR3: CASSLGPGPGELFF

J: TRBJ2-2
size: once
V: TRBV19
CDR3: CASSLIPGQGIWDTGELFF

J: TRBJ1-2
size: .
V: TRBV27
CDR3: CASSSPTGGYHGYTF

J: TRBJ2-1
size: .
V: TRBV7-9
CDR3: CASSLLAGGYNEQFF

J: TRBJ2-4
size: .
V: TRBV11-2
CDR3: CASSLDLGTPKNIQYF

J: TRBJ2-3
size: .
V: TRBV27
CDR3: CASSFHGGRGPTDTQYF

J: TRBJ1-1
size: .
V: TRBV7-2
CDR3: CASSLGRDRVKDTEAFF

J: TRBJ2-3
size: .
V: TRBV4-1
CDR3: CASSQDGGTSTDTQYF

J: TRBJ1-6
size: .
V: TRBV14
CDR3: CASSPTNSPLHF

J: TRBJ2-2
size: .
V: TRBV19
CDR3: CASSIDAPVLDTGELFF

J: TRBJ2-2
size: .
V: TRBV2
CDR3: CASSETLGGTGELFF

J: TRBJ2-7
size: .
V: TRBV11-2
CDR3: CASSFSLAGVVEQYF

J: TRBJ1-1
size: .
V: TRBV10-3
CDR3: CAIRQGRMNTEAFF

J: TRBJ2-2
size: .
V: TRBV4-1
CDR3: CASSQEAAGNTGELFF

J: TRBJ1-2
size: .
V: TRBV18
CDR3: CASSPPGQGARNYGYTF

J: TRBJ2-7
size: .
V: TRBV18
CDR3: CASSLSYEQYF

J: TRBJ2-1
size: .
V: TRBV28
CDR3: CASTRDVGYNEQFF

J: TRBJ2-3
size: .
V: TRBV3-1/TRBV3-2
CDR3: CASSTGTGGKDTQYF

J: TRBJ1-1
size: .
V: TRBV2
CDR3: CASSEEGMNTEAFF